Sequencing of this T cell receptor (beta chain) was carried out in a study of T cell repertoires in cytomegalovirus infection. In the study overall: Through public TCR beta signatures, both CMV infection and matching HLA type were indicated. Whole-study results and caveats: HLA-C-restricted CMV clonotypes gave the most frequent clonotype in two of eight donors.

Details on this clonotype: The antigen remains undetermined.

TCRdb re-analysed the reads in MiXCR, keeping a single row per CDR3 protein. The top ten clones hold around 2.8% of a sample with some 680,000 distinct CDR3 sequences, roughly 35% of them seen once. The CDR3 has 12 residues. Germline CDR1 reads DFQATT; CDR2 reads SNEGSKA (reference sequence). The trim removed 5 bases at V and 7 bases at J, leaving 7 bases unmatched. The rearrangement joins TRBV20-1 to TRBJ1-2; 7 bases are a match to TRBD1. The TCR sequence derives from a human donor in good health (CMV status not recorded). Some clones in this sample may be carry-over from other donors' samples. Sequencing was carried out using PBMCs. CDR3 nucleotide sequence: TGCAGTGCTGGGAGGACAGGTTTTGGCTACACCTTC. Translation: CSAGRTGFGYTF.